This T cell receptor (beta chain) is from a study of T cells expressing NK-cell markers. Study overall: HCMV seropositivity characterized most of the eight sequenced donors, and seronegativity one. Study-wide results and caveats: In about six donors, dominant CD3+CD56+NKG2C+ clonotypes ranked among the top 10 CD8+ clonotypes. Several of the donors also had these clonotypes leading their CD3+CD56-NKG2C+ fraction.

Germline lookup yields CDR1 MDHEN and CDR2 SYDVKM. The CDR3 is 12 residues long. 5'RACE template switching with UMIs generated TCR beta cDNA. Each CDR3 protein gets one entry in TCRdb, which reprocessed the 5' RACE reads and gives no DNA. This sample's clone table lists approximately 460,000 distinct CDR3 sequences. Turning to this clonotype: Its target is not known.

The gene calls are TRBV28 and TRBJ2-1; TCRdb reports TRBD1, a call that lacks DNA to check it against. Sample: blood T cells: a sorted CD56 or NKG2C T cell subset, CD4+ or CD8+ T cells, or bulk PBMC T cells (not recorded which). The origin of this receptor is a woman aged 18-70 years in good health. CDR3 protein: CASSTTPLVQFF.